The 9 T cell receptor beta chains below come from one sample, sequenced in a study of Ad26.COV2.S vaccination and SARS-CoV-2 variants. Measured with immunoSEQ multiplex PCR; TCRdb has only the in-frame clones, and not every one. The sample shows hundreds of thousands of clones, 75% to 90% of them seen only once. Described treatment: some 20 received Ad26.COV2.S at low or high dose, single or two shots; 5 received placebo; per-sample allocation not given. Day 63 after the first injection of vaccine or placebo was the sampling time. Sequencing used peripheral blood, obtained in a trial of Ad26.COV2.S vaccine versus placebo. These receptor sequences come from a person between 18 and 65 years old who received the Ad26.COV2.S COVID-19 vaccine or a placebo.

J is TRBJ2-2 and V is TRBV27, with 11 nucleotides matching TRBD2. CDR3 length: 16 residues. V was clipped by 6 bases and J by 1 base; unmatched bases: 4. CDR1 and CDR2 from the germline V gene are MNHEY and SMNVEV (reference sequence). The CDR3 reads CASRNSGGENTGELFF. The CDR3 DNA is TGTGCCAGCAGAAATAGCGGGGGGGAGAACACCGGGGAGCTGTTTTTT.

The chain links TRBV30 to TRBJ2-2, with 16 bases matching TRBD2. V lost 7 bases, J lost 6 bases, and 2 bases stayed unmatched. Germline V gives CDR1 GTSNPN, CDR2 SVGIG (reference sequence). CDR3 size: 14 residues. The CDR3 DNA reads as TGTGCCTTGGGACTAGCGGGAGGGGCCGGGGAGCTGTTTTTT. Translation: CALGLAGGAGELFF.

This chain's CDR3 is CASSLDRAPRGNTIYF. Written as DNA, the CDR3 is TGCGCCAGCAGCTTGGACAGGGCACCGCGGGGAAACACCATATATTTT. The V and J genes are TRBV5-1 and TRBJ1-3, with D possibly matching TRBD1 (6 bases). Germline V lookup: CDR1 SGHRS, CDR2 YFSETQ. This CDR3 has 16 residues. Trimming took off 0 bases at V and 4 bases at J, with 14 bases between the two ends.

The chain uses TRBV9 and TRBJ2-3; TRBD2 agrees at 9 bases. From germline, CDR1 is SGDLS and CDR2 YYNGEE. The CDR3 contains 16 residues. Losses at the gene ends were 0 bases for V and 2 bases for J; bases not matched to a gene: 4. CDR3 sequence (DNA): TGTGCCAGCAGCGTAGCCCTAGCGGGATACACAGATACGCAGTATTTT. This encodes CASSVALAGYTDTQYF. The full variable domain, with the rest looked up from reference TRBV9 and TRBJ2-3, is DSGVTQTPKHLITATGQRVTLRCSPRSGDLSVYWYQQSLDQGLQFLIQYYNGEERAKGNILERFSAQQFPDLHSELNLSSLELGDSALYFCASSVALAGYTDTQYFGPGTRLTVL.

This chain uses TRBV6-6 with TRBJ2-3; no reliable D call. The CDR3 has 14 amino acids. Trimming pared 5 bases from V and 4 bases from J, leaving 13 bases between. Germline assignment: CDR1 MNHNY and CDR2 SVGAGI (reference sequence). CDR3 sequence (DNA): TGTGCCAGCAGTGCACGGACCCGGGCAGATACGCAGTATTTT. As protein: CASSARTRADTQYF.

The chain carries TRBV6-2 or TRBV6-3 and TRBJ1-1; tentative D call: TRBD1 (5 bases). CDR1 is MNHEY and CDR2 is SVGEGT in the germline V gene. V lost 5 bases to trimming and J lost 7 bases, with 14 bases between them. There are 13 residues in the CDR3. Written as DNA, the CDR3 is TGTGCCAGCAGTGAGGACGGGGGAATTGAAGCTTTCTTT. It encodes CASSEDGGIEAFF.

J is TRBJ2-1 and V is TRBV27; 9 nucleotides match TRBD2. J lost 8 bases, V lost 3 bases, and 2 bases had no gene match. This CDR3 contains 13 residues. Germline loops: CDR1 MNHEY, CDR2 SMNVEV (reference sequence). CDR3 sequence reads: CASSFLAGDEQFF. In DNA form, the CDR3 reads TGTGCCAGCAGTTTCTTAGCGGGAGATGAGCAGTTCTTC.

The genes are TRBV16 and TRBJ1-1, with D uncertain. The germline V gene has CDR1 KGHSY and CDR2 FQNENV. With 4 bases removed from V and 5 bases from J, the gap between germline ends came to 11 bases. The CDR3 extends over 13 amino acids. In nucleotides, the CDR3 is TGTGCCAGCAGCCGGGTGGTGGGGACTGAAGCTTTCTTT. Its translation is CASSRVVGTEAFF. Filled out from reference TRBV16 and TRBJ1-1, the complete variable domain reads GEEVAQTPKHLVRGEGQKAKLYCAPIKGHSYVFWYQQVLKNEFKFLISFQNENVFDETGMPKERFSAKCLPNSPCSLEIQATKLEDSAVYFCASSRVVGTEAFFGQGTRLTVV.

This clone has a handful of counts. This sequence joins TRBV6-1 and TRBJ1-5, with 8 bases aligning to TRBD1. V lost 1 base to trimming and J lost 5 bases; unmatched junction nucleotides: 4. CDR1 is MNHNS and CDR2 is SASEGT in the germline V gene. The CDR3 is 15 amino acids. The CDR3 is CASSEGTGRYQPQHF. CDR3 in DNA: TGTGCCAGCAGTGAAGGGACAGGGAGATATCAGCCCCAGCATTTT.